The next 21 T cell receptor beta chains were all read from a single sample in a study of blood T cell repertoires in COVID-19. The table came from immunoSEQ multiplex PCR; TCRdb's copy has only in-frame clones and leaves some out. The sample yields over 70,000 clones, about 88% seen once. What was sequenced was peripheral blood. The receptor source for this set is a human donor in a cohort sampled during active COVID-19.

The J gene is TRBJ2-3, the V gene TRBV24-1; D uncertain. CDR3 length: 13 amino acids. CDR1 and CDR2 from the germline V gene are KGHDR and SFDVKD. Trimming cost V 1 base and J 3 bases, with 4 bases left between them. CDR3 region: CATSDFSTDTQYF. CDR3 in DNA: TGTGCCACCAGTGATTTCAGTACAGATACGCAGTATTTT.

This clone was recorded only once. The chain links TRBV5-1 to TRBJ2-7, with D tentatively TRBD2 (6 bases). V lost 1 base and J lost 2, with 10 bases in between. The CDR3 loop spans 14 amino acids. Per the germline V gene, CDR1 is SGHRS and CDR2 is YFSETQ. The CDR3, as DNA: TGCGCCAGCAGCTTGTTCGCGGGGACCTACGAGCAGTACTTC. Its translation is CASSLFAGTYEQYF.

The chain carries TRBV30 and TRBJ2-2; D gene uncertain. Per the germline V gene, CDR1 is GTSNPN and CDR2 is SVGIG (reference sequence). This CDR3 contains 16 residues. The germline V and J ends were trimmed by 0 bases and 4 bases, with 15 bases remaining between them. The CDR3 sequence: CAWSVGLVTGTGELFF. CDR3 in DNA: TGTGCCTGGAGTGTAGGTCTAGTCACGGGCACCGGGGAGCTGTTTTTT. Together with reference TRBV30 and TRBJ2-2, the CDR3 gives the full variable domain: SQTIHQWPATLVQPVGSPLSLECTVEGTSNPNLYWYRQAAGRGLQLLFYSVGIGQISSEVPQNLSASRPQDRQFILSSKKLLLSDSGFYLCAWSVGLVTGTGELFFGEGSRLTVL.

CDR3 region: CASSLAPGQGSNTEAFF. The CDR3 coding sequence is TGTGCCAGCAGCTTAGCCCCGGGACAGGGGTCGAACACTGAAGCTTTCTTT. The rearrangement uses TRBV7-2 and TRBJ1-1; 10 nucleotides agree with TRBD1. V shed 0 bases and J 1 base; nucleotides not matched to a gene: 5. The CDR3 consists of 17 residues. CDR1 is SGHTA, CDR2 FQGNSA, per germline.

The chain uses TRBV5-8 and TRBJ2-5, with D possibly matching TRBD1 (6 bases). CDR3 length equals 15 residues. V lost 0 bases and J lost 7, with 16 bases in between. In germline, CDR1 is SGHTS, CDR2 YDEGEE. The CDR3 spells CASSLGGGNDGTQYF. CDR3 sequence (DNA): TGTGCCAGCAGCTTGGGTGGGGGCAATGATGGGACCCAGTACTTC.

The V and J genes are TRBV28 and TRBJ2-2; D uncertain. The CDR3 is 13 amino acids. Germline lookup yields CDR1 MDHEN and CDR2 SYDVKM. Trimming removed 6 bases from V and 6 bases from J, with 11 bases in between. CDR3 sequence (DNA): TGTGCCAGCAGCCGTCTCGTAGCCGGGGAGCTGTTTTTT. This encodes CASSRLVAGELFF.

This clone was observed a few times. This chain uses TRBV10-3 with TRBJ1-1, with TRBD1 as a possible D gene (5 bases). The CDR3 is 15 amino acids. The V gene's germline CDR1 is ENHRY and CDR2 SYGVKD. V was pared by 2 bases and J by 4 bases, with 14 bases between. The CDR3 DNA reads TGTGCCATCAGTGAGAAGAGGGGAGGAATCACTGAAGCTTTCTTT. Its translation is CAISEKRGGITEAFF.

This chain joins TRBV11-2 and TRBJ2-2, with 9 positions matching TRBD2. The V and J ends lost 1 base and 5 bases, in that order; junction bases with no gene match: 5. The CDR3 length is 16 residues. Germline values: CDR1 SGHAT, CDR2 FQNNGV. Here the CDR3 reads CASSLVVTSGTGELFF. The CDR3, as DNA: TGTGCCAGCAGCTTAGTCGTGACTAGCGGTACCGGGGAGCTGTTTTTT.

The chain joins TRBV23-1 to TRBJ1-4; D not certain. TRBV23-1 is annotated as an ORF whose role is uncertain. The CDR3 loop spans 14 amino acids. V dropped 6 bases and J dropped 6 bases, with 14 bases sitting between them. The CDR3 DNA sequence: TGCGCCAGCAGCCAAACAGACGACGATGAAAAACTGTTTTTT. Its translation is CASSQTDDDEKLFF.

This clone was seen only once. The rearrangement joins TRBV19 to TRBJ1-5; no firm D call. The CDR3 is 14 residues long. Germline loops: CDR1 LNHDA, CDR2 SQIVND (reference sequence). Trimming pared 2 bases from V and 4 bases from J, leaving 9 bases between. CDR3 DNA sequence: TGTGCCAGTAGTATATGGGCCCTTAATCAGCCCCAGCATTTT. Its protein is CASSIWALNQPQHF. Using reference TRBV19 and TRBJ1-5 for the parts outside the CDR3, the full variable domain is DGGITQSPKYLFRKEGQNVTLSCEQNLNHDAMYWYRQDPGQGLRLIYYSQIVNDFQKGDIAEGYSVSREKKESFPLTVTSAQKNPTAFYLCASSIWALNQPQHFGDGTRLSIL.

V is TRBV5-1 and J is TRBJ2-1; 13 bases match TRBD2. This CDR3 region has 15 residues. Germline V gives CDR1 SGHRS, CDR2 YFSETQ. V gave up 4 bases and J gave up 5 bases; unmatched junction bases: 3. CDR3 nucleotide sequence: TGCGCCAGCAGCCCCGGGACTAGCGGGGACAATGAGCAGTTCTTC. Protein: CASSPGTSGDNEQFF.

The chain uses TRBV14 and TRBJ2-7; the match to TRBD2 covers 7 bases. The CDR3 length is 13 residues. The junction had 10 bases not matched to a gene; V was cut back by 8 bases and J by 6 bases. Germline V gene sequence: CDR1 SGHDN, CDR2 FVKESK. CDR3 region: CASQVTSVGEQYF. As DNA, the CDR3 is TGTGCCAGCCAGGTAACTAGCGTCGGCGAGCAGTACTTC.

Concerning this clone: The junction differs from germline at one of its ends, possibly a read error. The rearrangement uses TRBV6-1 and TRBJ2-2; the D gene is possibly TRBD2 (7 bases). Germline loops: CDR1 MNHNS, CDR2 SASEGT. The CDR3 sequence is 14 residues long. The CDR3 loop is CASSEGGVAGELFF. CDR3 nucleotide sequence: TGTGCCAGCAGCGAAGGGGGGGTGGCCGGGGAGCTGTTTTTT.

V gene TRBV7-6 combines with J gene TRBJ1-3; maybe TRBD1 (5 bases). Germline lookup yields CDR1 SGHVS and CDR2 FNYEAQ. The CDR3 has 14 residues. The V end was cut by 5 bases, the J end by 1 base, with 9 bases between. The CDR3 DNA follows: TGTGCCAGCAGCCTGACAGCGTCTGGAAACACCATATATTTT. Translation: CASSLTASGNTIYF.

The CDR3 region is CASSLVGGGQGAKNIQYF. DNA for the CDR3: TGTGCCAGCAGCTTAGTGGGGGGAGGGCAGGGAGCCAAAAACATTCAGTACTTC. The J gene is TRBJ2-4, the V gene TRBV11-3, with TRBD2 matching over 7 bases. With V trimmed by 1 base and J by 0 bases, 9 bases remained unmatched. CDR1 is SGHNT, CDR2 YENEEA, per germline. This CDR3 spans 18 amino acids.

The rearrangement links TRBV5-1 to TRBJ2-3, with 12 bases aligning to TRBD2. The CDR3 length is 20 residues. Trimming at V came to 4 bases and at J to 0 bases, leaving 15 bases not matched to a gene. CDR1 and CDR2 (germline): SGHRS, YFSETQ. CDR3 residues: CASSPWLAGGPTTSTDTQYF. DNA for the CDR3: TGCGCCAGCAGCCCTTGGCTAGCGGGAGGGCCGACAACTAGCACAGATACGCAGTATTTT.

The V gene is TRBV28, the J gene TRBJ1-3; 10 bases are shared with TRBD1. Germline values: CDR1 MDHEN, CDR2 SYDVKM. V lost 7 bases, J lost 7 bases, and 7 bases stayed unmatched. The CDR3 has 14 residues. Here the CDR3 reads CASTPGTGENTIYF. The CDR3 region has the DNA TGTGCCAGCACCCCAGGGACAGGGGAGAACACCATATATTTT.

The CDR3 here is CASSPLAGAYEQYF. CDR3 sequence (DNA): TGCGCCAGCAGCCCTCTAGCGGGTGCGTACGAGCAGTACTTC. V usage is TRBV5-1 and J usage is TRBJ2-7; 8 bases line up with TRBD2. J lost 4 bases, V lost 4 bases, and 7 bases had no gene match. This CDR3 region has 14 residues. CDR1 is SGHRS, CDR2 YFSETQ, per germline.

The chain couples TRBV27 to TRBJ2-7, with 10 bases lining up with TRBD2. CDR3 length equals 17 residues. Germline values: CDR1 MNHEY, CDR2 SMNVEV (reference sequence). After removal of 7 bases from V and 5 bases from J, the junction contained 17 bases not matched to a gene. CDR3 in amino acids: CASTPRGGTSGIHEQYF. CDR3 in DNA: TGTGCCAGCACTCCGAGAGGGGGAACTAGCGGGATCCACGAGCAGTACTTC.

V usage is TRBV10-1 and J usage is TRBJ2-7; 8 bases match TRBD1. CDR1 WNHNN and CDR2 SYGVQD come from the germline V gene (reference sequence). This CDR3 contains 13 residues. V was pared by 2 bases and J by 4 bases, with 1 base of the junction left unmatched. CDR3 in DNA: TGCGCCAGCAGTGAGGGGACAGGTTACGAGCAGTACTTC. This sequence encodes CASSEGTGYEQYF.

This sequence joins TRBV24-1 and TRBJ2-5; TRBD2 is a possible D gene (6 bases). Germline CDR1 and CDR2: KGHDR and SFDVKD. This CDR3 has 15 amino acids. The V end lost 9 bases, the J end lost 1 base, and 17 bases lay between the germline ends. The CDR3 spells CATGGTMGGQETQYF. The CDR3 DNA reads TGTGCCACCGGTGGGACGATGGGAGGCCAAGAGACCCAGTACTTC.